This T cell receptor beta chain was recovered during a study of blood T cell repertoires in COVID-19. Study in general: Acute and convalescent COVID-19 samples came from the United States, Italy and Spain.

The recovered donors of Cohort 3 showed two negative PCRs, clearance, or symptom resolution. The method was immunoSEQ multiplex PCR; TCRdb's version includes in-frame clones alone and lacks a portion of them. The repertoire holds roughly 520,000 clones, with roughly 90% as singletons. This clone was seen repeatedly, ten times or more. This CDR3 has 15 residues. V dropped 1 base and J dropped 0 bases, with 10 bases sitting between them. Germline V gene lookup returns CDR1 SEHNR and CDR2 FQNEAQ (reference sequence). Sequences were obtained from PBMCs or T cells enriched from blood (not recorded which). The V call is TRBV7-9, the J call TRBJ2-7; D remains unclear. The TCR was taken from a woman in her forties who had recovered from COVID-19. DNA for the CDR3: TGTGCCAGCAGCTTAGACACCTTGCCCTCCTACGAGCAGTACTTC. Translation: CASSLDTLPSYEQYF.